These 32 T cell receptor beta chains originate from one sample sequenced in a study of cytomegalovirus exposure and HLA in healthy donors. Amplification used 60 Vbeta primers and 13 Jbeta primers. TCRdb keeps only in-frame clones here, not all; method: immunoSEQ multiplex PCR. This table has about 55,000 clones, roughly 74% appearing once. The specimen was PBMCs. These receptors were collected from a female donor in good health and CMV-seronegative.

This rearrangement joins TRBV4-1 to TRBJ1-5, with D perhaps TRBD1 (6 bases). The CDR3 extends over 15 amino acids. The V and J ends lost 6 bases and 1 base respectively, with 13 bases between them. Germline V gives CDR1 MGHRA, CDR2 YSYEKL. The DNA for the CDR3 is TGCGCCAGCAGTCGAGGGGGGGCGAGCAATCAGCCCCAGCATTTT. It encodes CASSRGGASNQPQHF.

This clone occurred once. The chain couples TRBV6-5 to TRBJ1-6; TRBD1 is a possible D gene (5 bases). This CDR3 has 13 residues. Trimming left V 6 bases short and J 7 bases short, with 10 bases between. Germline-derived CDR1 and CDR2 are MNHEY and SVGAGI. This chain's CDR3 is CASRDKGNSPLHF. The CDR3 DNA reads TGTGCCAGCAGGGACAAAGGGAATTCACCCCTCCACTTT.

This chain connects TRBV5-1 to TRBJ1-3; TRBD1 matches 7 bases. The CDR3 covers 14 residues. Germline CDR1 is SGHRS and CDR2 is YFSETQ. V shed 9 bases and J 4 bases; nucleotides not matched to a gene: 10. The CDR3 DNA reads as TGCGCCACCTCGACCGGGACAGCCGGAAACACCATATATTTT. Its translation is CATSTGTAGNTIYF.

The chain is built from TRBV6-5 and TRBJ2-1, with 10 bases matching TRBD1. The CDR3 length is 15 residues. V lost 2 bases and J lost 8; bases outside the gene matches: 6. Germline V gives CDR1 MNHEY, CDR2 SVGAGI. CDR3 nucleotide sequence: TGTGCCAGCAGTTACCGCCGGGACAGGGGTCATGAGCAGTTCTTC. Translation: CASSYRRDRGHEQFF.

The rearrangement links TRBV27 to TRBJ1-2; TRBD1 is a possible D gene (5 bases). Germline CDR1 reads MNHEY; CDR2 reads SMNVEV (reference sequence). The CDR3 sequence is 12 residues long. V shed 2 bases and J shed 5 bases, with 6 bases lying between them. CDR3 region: CASSLKGYGYTF. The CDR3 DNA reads TGTGCCAGCAGTTTAAAGGGGTATGGCTACACCTTC.

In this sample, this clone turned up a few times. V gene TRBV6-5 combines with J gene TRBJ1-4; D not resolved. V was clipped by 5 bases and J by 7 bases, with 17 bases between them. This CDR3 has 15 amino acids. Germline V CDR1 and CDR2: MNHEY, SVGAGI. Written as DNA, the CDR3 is TGTGCCAGCAGTAAATGGGGAGGCCGGAGTGAAAAACTGTTTTTT. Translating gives CASSKWGGRSEKLFF.

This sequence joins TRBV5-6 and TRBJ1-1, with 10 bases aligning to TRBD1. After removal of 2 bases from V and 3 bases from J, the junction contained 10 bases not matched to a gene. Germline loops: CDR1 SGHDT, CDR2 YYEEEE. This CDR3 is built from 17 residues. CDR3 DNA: TGTGCCAGCAGCTTCGCCGGGACAGGGGCCCCTTACACTGAAGCTTTCTTT. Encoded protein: CASSFAGTGAPYTEAFF.

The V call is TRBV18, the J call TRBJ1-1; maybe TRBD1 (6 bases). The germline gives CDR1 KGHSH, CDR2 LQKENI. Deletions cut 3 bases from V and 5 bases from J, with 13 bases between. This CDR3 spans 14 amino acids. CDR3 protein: CASSPPSQGTEAFF. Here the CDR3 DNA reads TGTGCCAGCTCACCCCCCAGTCAGGGGACTGAAGCTTTCTTT.

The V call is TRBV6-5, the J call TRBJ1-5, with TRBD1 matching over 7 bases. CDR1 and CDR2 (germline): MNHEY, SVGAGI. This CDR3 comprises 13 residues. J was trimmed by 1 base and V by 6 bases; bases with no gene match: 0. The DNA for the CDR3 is TGTGCCAGCAGACAGGGGAGCAATCAGCCCCAGCATTTT. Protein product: CASRQGSNQPQHF.

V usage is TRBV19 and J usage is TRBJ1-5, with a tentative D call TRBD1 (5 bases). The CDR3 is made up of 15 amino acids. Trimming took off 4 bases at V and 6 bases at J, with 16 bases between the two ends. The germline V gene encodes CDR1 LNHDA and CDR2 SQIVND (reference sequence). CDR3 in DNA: TGTGCCAGTAGTACCCGATTGGGGGGGGGTCAGCCCCAGCATTTT. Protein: CASSTRLGGGQPQHF.

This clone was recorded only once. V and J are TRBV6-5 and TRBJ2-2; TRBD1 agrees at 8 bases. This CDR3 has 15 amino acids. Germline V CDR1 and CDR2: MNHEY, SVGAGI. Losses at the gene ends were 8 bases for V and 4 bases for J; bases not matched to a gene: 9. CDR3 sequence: CASGPQGAGTGELFF. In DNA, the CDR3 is TGTGCCAGCGGACCTCAGGGGGCTGGCACCGGGGAGCTGTTTTTT.

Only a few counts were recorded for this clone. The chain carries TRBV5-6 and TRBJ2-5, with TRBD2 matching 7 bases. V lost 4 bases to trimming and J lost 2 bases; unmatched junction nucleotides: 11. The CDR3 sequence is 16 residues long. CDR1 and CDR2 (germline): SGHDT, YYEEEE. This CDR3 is CASSQQLGGGQETQYF. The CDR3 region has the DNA TGTGCCAGCAGCCAACAACTGGGGGGGGGACAAGAGACCCAGTACTTC.

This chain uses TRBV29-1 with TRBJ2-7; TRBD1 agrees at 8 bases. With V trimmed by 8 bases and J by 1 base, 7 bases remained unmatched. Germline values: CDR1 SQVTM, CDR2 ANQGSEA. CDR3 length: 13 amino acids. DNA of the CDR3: TGCAGCTCCTTAGACAGGGGTTCCTACGAGCAGTACTTC. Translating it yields CSSLDRGSYEQYF.

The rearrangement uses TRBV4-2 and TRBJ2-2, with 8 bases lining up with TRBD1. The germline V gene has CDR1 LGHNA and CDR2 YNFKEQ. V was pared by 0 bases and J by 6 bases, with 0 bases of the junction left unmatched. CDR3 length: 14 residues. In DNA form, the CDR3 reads TGTGCCAGCAGCCAAGAGGACAGGGCCGGGGAGCTGTTTTTT. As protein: CASSQEDRAGELFF.

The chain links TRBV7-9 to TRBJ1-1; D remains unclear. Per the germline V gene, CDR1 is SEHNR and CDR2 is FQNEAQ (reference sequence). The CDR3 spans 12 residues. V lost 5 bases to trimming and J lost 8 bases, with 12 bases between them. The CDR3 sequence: CASSRRSQEAFF. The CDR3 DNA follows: TGTGCCAGCAGCCGCAGAAGTCAAGAAGCTTTCTTT.

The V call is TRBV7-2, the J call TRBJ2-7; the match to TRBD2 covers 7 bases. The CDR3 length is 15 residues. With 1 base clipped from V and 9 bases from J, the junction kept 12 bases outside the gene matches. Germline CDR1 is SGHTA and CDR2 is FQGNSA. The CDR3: CASSLGQRGLTMQYF. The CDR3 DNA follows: TGTGCCAGCAGCTTAGGCCAGCGGGGCCTTACGATGCAGTACTTC. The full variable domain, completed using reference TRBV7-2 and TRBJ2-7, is GAGVSQSPSNKVTEKGKDVELRCDPISGHTALYWYRQSLGQGLEFLIYFQGNSAPDKSGLPSDRFSAERTGGSVSTLTIQRTQQEDSAVYLCASSLGQRGLTMQYFGPGTRLTVT.

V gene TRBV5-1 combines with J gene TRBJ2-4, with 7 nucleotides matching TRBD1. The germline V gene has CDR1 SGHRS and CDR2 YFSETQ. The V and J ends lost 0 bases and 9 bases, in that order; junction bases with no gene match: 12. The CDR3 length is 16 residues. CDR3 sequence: CASSLGQGTPRSIQYF. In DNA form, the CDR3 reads TGCGCCAGCAGCTTGGGACAGGGTACCCCCCGGAGCATTCAGTACTTC.

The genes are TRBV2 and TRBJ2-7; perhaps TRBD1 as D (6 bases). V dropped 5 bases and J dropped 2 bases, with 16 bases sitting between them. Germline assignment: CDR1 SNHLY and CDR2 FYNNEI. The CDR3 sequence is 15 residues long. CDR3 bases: TGTGCCAGCAGTCCCACCGGGACATCCGCCTACGAGCAGTACTTC. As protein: CASSPTGTSAYEQYF.

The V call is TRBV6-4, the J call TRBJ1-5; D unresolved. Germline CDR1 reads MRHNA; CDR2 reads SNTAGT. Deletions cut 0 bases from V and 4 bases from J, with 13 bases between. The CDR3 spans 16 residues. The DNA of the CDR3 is TGTGCCAGCAGTGACTCGGGAGGGTCTGGGAATCAGCCCCAGCATTTT. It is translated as CASSDSGGSGNQPQHF.

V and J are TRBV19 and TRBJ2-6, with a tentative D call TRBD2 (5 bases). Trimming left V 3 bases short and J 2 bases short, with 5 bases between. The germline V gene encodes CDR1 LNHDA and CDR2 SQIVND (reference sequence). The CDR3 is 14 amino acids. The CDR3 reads CASSIGAGANVLTF. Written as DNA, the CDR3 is TGTGCCAGTAGTATCGGGGCTGGGGCCAACGTCCTGACTTTC.

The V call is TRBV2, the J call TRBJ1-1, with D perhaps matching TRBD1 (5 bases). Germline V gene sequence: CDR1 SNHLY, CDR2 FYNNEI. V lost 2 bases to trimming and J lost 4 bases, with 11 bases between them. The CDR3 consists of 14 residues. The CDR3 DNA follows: TGTGCCAGCAGTGAAAGCTGGGGGGTCACTGAAGCTTTCTTT. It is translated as CASSESWGVTEAFF.

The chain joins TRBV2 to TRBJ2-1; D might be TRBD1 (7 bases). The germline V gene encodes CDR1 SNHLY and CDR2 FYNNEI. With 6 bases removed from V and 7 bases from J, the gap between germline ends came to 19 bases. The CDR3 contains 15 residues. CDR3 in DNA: TGTGCCAGCAGCGGGGGACAGCAACTCAGGAATGAGCAGTTCTTC. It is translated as CASSGGQQLRNEQFF.

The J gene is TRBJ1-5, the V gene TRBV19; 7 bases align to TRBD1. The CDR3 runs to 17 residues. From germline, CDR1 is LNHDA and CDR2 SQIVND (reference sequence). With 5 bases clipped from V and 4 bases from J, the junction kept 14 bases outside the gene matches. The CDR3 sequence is CASSARPFDRVNQPQHF. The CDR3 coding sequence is TGTGCCAGTAGTGCCCGCCCCTTCGACAGGGTGAATCAGCCCCAGCATTTT.

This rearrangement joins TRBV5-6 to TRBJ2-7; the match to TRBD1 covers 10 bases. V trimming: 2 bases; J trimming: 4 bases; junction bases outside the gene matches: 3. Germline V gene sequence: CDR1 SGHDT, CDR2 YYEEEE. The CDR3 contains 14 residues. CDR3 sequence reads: CASSFGTGVYEQYF. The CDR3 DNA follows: TGTGCCAGCAGCTTTGGGACAGGGGTATACGAGCAGTACTTC.

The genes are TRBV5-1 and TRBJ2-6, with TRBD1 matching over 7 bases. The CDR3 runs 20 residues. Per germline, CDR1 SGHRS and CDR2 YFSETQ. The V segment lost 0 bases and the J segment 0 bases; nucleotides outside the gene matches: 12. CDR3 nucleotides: TGCGCCAGCAGCTTGGGTCTCACAGGGGCTAGTACCTCTGGGGCCAACGTCCTGACTTTC. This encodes CASSLGLTGASTSGANVLTF. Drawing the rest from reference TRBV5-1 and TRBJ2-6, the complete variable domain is KAGVTQTPRYLIKTRGQQVTLSCSPISGHRSVSWYQQTPGQGLQFLFEYFSETQRNKGNFPGRFSGRQFSNSRSEMNVSTLELGDSALYLCASSLGLTGASTSGANVLTFGAGSRLTVL.

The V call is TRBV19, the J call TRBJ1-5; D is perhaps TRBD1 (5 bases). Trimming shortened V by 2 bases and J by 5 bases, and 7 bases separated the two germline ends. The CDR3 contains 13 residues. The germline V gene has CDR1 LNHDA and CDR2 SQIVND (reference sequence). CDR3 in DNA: TGTGCCAGTAGTATACAGGGTGATCAGCCCCAGCATTTT. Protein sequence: CASSIQGDQPQHF.

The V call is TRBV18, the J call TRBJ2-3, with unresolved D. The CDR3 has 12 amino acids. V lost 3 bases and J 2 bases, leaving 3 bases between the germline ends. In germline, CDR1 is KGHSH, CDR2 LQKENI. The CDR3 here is CASSPYTDTQYF. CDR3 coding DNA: TGTGCCAGCTCACCCTACACAGATACGCAGTATTTT. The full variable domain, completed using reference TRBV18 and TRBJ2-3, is NAGVMQNPRHLVRRRGQEARLRCSPMKGHSHVYWYRQLPEEGLKFMVYLQKENIIDESGMPKERFSAEFPKEGPSILRIQQVVRGDSAAYFCASSPYTDTQYFGPGTRLTVL.

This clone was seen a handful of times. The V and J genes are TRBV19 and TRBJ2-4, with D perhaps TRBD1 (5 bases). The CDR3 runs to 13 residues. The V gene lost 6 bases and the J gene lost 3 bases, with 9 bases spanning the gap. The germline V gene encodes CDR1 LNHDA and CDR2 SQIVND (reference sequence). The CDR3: CASSQGGKNIQYF. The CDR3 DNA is TGTGCCAGTAGCCAGGGTGGCAAAAACATTCAGTACTTC.

This CDR3 reads CASSPAWGRKGGDGYTF. The CDR3 region has the DNA TGTGCCAGCTCCCCCGCTTGGGGCAGGAAGGGAGGGGACGGCTACACCTTC. This chain joins TRBV18 and TRBJ1-2, with a tentative D call TRBD1 (5 bases). Germline loops: CDR1 KGHSH, CDR2 LQKENI. The CDR3 contains 17 residues. V was trimmed by 6 bases and J by 8 bases, leaving 28 bases between them.

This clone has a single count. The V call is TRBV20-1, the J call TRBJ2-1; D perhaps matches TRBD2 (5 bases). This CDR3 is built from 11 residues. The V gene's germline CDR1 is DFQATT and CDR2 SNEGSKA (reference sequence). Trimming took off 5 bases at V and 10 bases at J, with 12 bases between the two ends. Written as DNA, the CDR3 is TGCAGTGCTCCTCGGGGTGGGGAGCAGTTCTTC. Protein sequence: CSAPRGGEQFF.

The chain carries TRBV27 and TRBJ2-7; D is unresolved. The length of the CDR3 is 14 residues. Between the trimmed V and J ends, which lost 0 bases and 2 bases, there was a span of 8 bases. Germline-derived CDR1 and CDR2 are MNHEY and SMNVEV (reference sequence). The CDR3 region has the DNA TGTGCCAGCAGTTTATCACCATCAGCCTACGAGCAGTACTTC. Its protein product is CASSLSPSAYEQYF.

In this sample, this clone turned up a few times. CDR3 loop: CASLDGRSSGANVLTF. For the CDR3, the DNA is TGTGCCAGTCTAGACGGAAGAAGCTCTGGGGCCAACGTCCTGACTTTC. The chain employs TRBV19 and TRBJ2-6, with no clear D. Trimming cost V 8 bases and J 0 bases, with 14 bases left between them. This CDR3 contains 16 residues. CDR1 and CDR2 (germline): LNHDA, SQIVND (reference sequence).